This T cell receptor (beta chain) was obtained from a study of identical twins. Findings and caveats of the study: These conclusions were based on statistical analysis (cross-sectional, not following the same donors).

TCRdb reprocessed the 5' RACE reads via MiXCR and lists one record per CDR3 protein. The sample lists 500,000 or so distinct CDR3 sequences, roughly 13% occurring once. To note about this clonotype: Its antigen remains unknown.

The germline V gene encodes CDR1 MDHEN and CDR2 SYDVKM. V lost 7 bases and J lost 5, with 21 bases in between. The CDR3 sequence is 15 residues long. Another study also made use of these data, one on yellow fever vaccine responses in identical twins.

This clonotype was obtained from a woman younger than 30 in good health. The chain links TRBV28 to TRBJ2-7; D perhaps matches TRBD2 (7 bases). The sample consisted of CD4+ T cells sorted from blood. The chain's CDR3 is CASITLRGGGNEQYF. CDR3 DNA sequence: TGTGCCAGCATCACCCTGAGGGGGGGGGGCAACGAGCAGTACTTC.